This TCR beta chain originates from a study of OX40 agonist ivuxolimab in advanced cancers. The germline gives CDR1 MNHNY, CDR2 SVGAGI (reference sequence). The CDR3 extends over 14 amino acids. Trimming took 2 bases from V and 4 from J, leaving 11 bases between them. TCRdb's copy holds only in-frame clones and misses some; the assay was immunoSEQ multiplex PCR. The sample gives 43,000 or so clones, roughly 90% of which show up once; about 1% is in the top ten. The clonotype originates from an adult with an advanced solid tumor such as melanoma, head and neck, liver or kidney cancer. V usage is TRBV6-6 and J usage is TRBJ1-2; a weak D match, TRBD1 (6 bases). Specimen: CD4+ or CD8+ T cells sorted from blood, collected in a trial of the OX40 agonist ivuxolimab. CDR3 protein: CASSYQGRSYGYTF. The DNA of the CDR3 is TGTGCCAGCAGTTACCAGGGGCGCAGCTATGGCTACACCTTC.